Reported below is one TCR beta chain. As yet, its antigen is unknown. This specimen comes from a study of CXCR3-negative and CXCR3-positive naive CD8 T cells. Study findings and constraints: Relative to CXCR3-negative naive cells, CXCR3-positive naive cells had more hydrophobic TRB CDR3s.

TRB cDNA was prepared as libraries by UMI-labeled 5' RACE. TCRdb re-called the 5' RACE reads; every CDR3 protein appears as one record, without DNA. This listing includes 41,000 or so distinct CDR3 sequences. This CDR3 has 13 amino acids. The germline V gene has CDR1 LNHNV and CDR2 YYDKDF (reference sequence). The chain couples TRBV15 to TRBJ2-2. This sequence originates from a human donor in good health. Some clones in this sample may be carry-over from other donors' samples. Sequenced: naive CXCR3- CD8+ T cells from blood. Subset denoted: CD45RO-CCR7+CD27+CD95- naive CD8+ T cells lacking CXCR3 (TNR3-). CDR3: CATSRDSTGELFF.